The present T cell receptor beta chain was sequenced within a study of shared clonotypes between healthy human individuals. Some clones are missing from TCRdb's copy, which holds only in-frame ones; the method was immunoSEQ multiplex PCR. Found here are about 2 million clones, approximately 95% of them singletons; the top ten hold 0.1% to 0.15%. Concerning this clone: Its antigen is undetermined.

The germline gives CDR1 LNHDA, CDR2 SQIVND (reference sequence). This CDR3 contains 14 residues. Trimming left V 0 bases short and J 7 bases short, with 12 bases between. Overall study findings and caveats: Non-shared clonotypes had lower generation probabilities than clonotypes shared by all four sorted-subset donors.

Healthy and HIV-negative, the adult donors had no recent acute infections or vaccinations. Naive CD4+ cells were CD45RA-selected; the remaining cells were memory. The sequenced sample consisted of naive CD4+ T cells sorted from blood. Subset described: CD45RA+ positively selected. The chain recombines TRBV19 with TRBJ1-2; D unresolved. The TCR originated in a man between 18 and 35 years old in good health. DNA of the CDR3: TGTGCCAGTAGTATAGACGGGGTTCCGCTTGGCTACACCTTC. It translates to CASSIDGVPLGYTF.